This T cell receptor (beta chain) stems from a study of tumor and adjacent non-tumor tissue in lung cancer. The overall study: The cohort had about twelve adenocarcinoma, 2 squamous cell and 1 small cell patients.

A modified ARM-PCR protocol with three rounds of nested PCR amplified TCRbeta. TCRdb independently ran MiXCR on the multiplex PCR reads; one entry per CDR3 protein. The sample records under 150,000 distinct CDR3 sequences, approximately 66% being singletons. Trimming cost V 2 bases and J 3 bases, with 10 bases left between them. Germline CDR1 reads MNHEY; CDR2 reads SVGAGI. CDR3 length: 14 amino acids. No cell sorting was done before RNA was extracted from the tissue. The study, taken as a whole, reports: Tumor tissue had significantly higher TCR diversity than normal lung. Shorter survival was associated with higher TCR diversity in tumors.

This clonotype has a count of ten or more. Its matching antigen is unknown. This chain connects TRBV6-5 to TRBJ1-1, with D possibly being TRBD1 (5 bases). The source of this sequence is a man between 60 and 70 years old with small cell lung cancer. The sequenced sample consisted of lung tumor tissue. CDR3 DNA: TGTGCCAGCAGTTACCTCCCAGGGCACACTGAAGCTTTCTTT. Its protein is CASSYLPGHTEAFF.